Sequencing of this T cell receptor beta chain was carried out in a study of HIV-infected patients and healthy controls. TCRdb re-called the 5' RACE reads through MiXCR, storing one row per CDR3 protein. The sample yields 18,000 or so distinct CDR3 sequences, roughly 20% seen once. This clonotype was seen ten or more times. Germline CDR1 SQVTM, CDR2 ANQGSEA. The CDR3 is made up of 10 amino acids. Trimming pared 3 bases from V and 6 bases from J, leaving 6 bases between. The sequence was obtained from a human donor in good health. Material for sequencing was CD8+ T cells from blood. The chain is built from TRBV29-1 and TRBJ2-7; D ambiguous. Here the CDR3 reads CSVEVGEQYF. In DNA, the CDR3 is TGCAGCGTTGAGGTTGGCGAGCAGTACTTC.